What follows describes a single T cell receptor (beta chain). The antigen is unknown. A second PCR of 7 to 11 cycles used a sample-barcoded 5' primer and a J-beta primer mix. TCRdb analysed the 5' RACE reads with MiXCR anew, one entry per CDR3 protein. The sample holds about 1.8 million distinct CDR3 sequences; about 50% are singletons and the top ten take less than 2.5%. The J segment lost 4 bases and the V segment lost 4 bases, leaving 10 bases of the junction unmatched. Germline-derived CDR1 and CDR2 are SGHRS and YFSETQ. This CDR3 is built from 15 residues. This record belongs to a study of blood T cells in healthy people across ages. Broader study findings: As age increased, TCR beta diversity per million T cells fell in a roughly linear fashion. When one million T cells were used, diversity estimates were thought to be underestimates. The long-lived group displayed more naive CD4+ cells, plus higher diversity, than the aged donors did.

Isolated PBMCs totaled at least 7 million in each sample. The sequenced sample consisted of blood. This sequence was found in a middle-aged woman in good health. V and J are TRBV5-1 and TRBJ2-5; 7 bases line up with TRBD1. DNA of the CDR3: TGCGCCAGCAGCAATGTCCAGGGGGTTCGAGAGACCCAGTACTTC. Translating gives CASSNVQGVRETQYF.